Each of the 20 T cell receptor beta chains below was sequenced from the same sample in a study of T-cell reconstitution after alpha-beta-depleted transplantation in children. Using unique molecular identifiers, the investigators prepared the TCRbeta library. TCRdb processed the PCR reads anew with MiXCR; each CDR3 protein has one entry. Here the sample spans 500,000 to 600,000 distinct CDR3 sequences, approximately 20% being singletons. Source: PBMCs from the stem cell graft donor, taken from the stem cell graft. Receptors were obtained from a human donor who donated a stem cell graft to a child with acute lymphoblastic leukemia.

This clonotype was picked up a small number of times. The chain recombines TRBV27 with TRBJ1-2, with TRBD1 as a possible D gene (6 bases). The CDR3 is 16 amino acids. V lost 3 bases to trimming and J lost 8 bases, with 22 bases between them. The germline V gene has CDR1 MNHEY and CDR2 SMNVEV (reference sequence). CDR3 amino acids: CASSFLLGRGFEGYTF. The CDR3 bases are TGTGCCAGCAGTTTTCTCCTCGGTAGGGGGTTCGAGGGCTACACCTTC.

This sequence joins TRBV3-1 and TRBJ2-3, with 7 bases that match TRBD2. The CDR3 spans 19 residues. V was pared by 1 base and J by 2 bases, with 15 bases of the junction left unmatched. Germline assignment: CDR1 LGHDT and CDR2 YNNKEL (reference sequence). The CDR3 loop is CASSQASFFGLAVTDTQYF. The DNA of the CDR3 is TGTGCCAGCAGCCAAGCTTCTTTCTTCGGGCTAGCGGTCACAGATACGCAGTATTTT.

This chain links TRBV7-8 with TRBJ2-3; D remains unclear. The CDR3 has 13 amino acids. Per the germline V gene, CDR1 is SGHVS and CDR2 is FQNEAQ. Trimming removed 3 bases from V and 7 bases from J, with 11 bases in between. CDR3 residues: CASSLGQGYTQYF. CDR3 nucleotides: TGTGCCAGCAGCTTGGGCCAAGGGTATACGCAGTATTTT.

This clonotype showed up just a few times. V usage is TRBV6-4 and J usage is TRBJ2-1; no clear D. CDR1 and CDR2 (germline): MRHNA, SNTAGT. This CDR3 has 14 residues. V lost 2 bases, J lost 5 bases, and 10 bases lay in between. DNA for the CDR3: TGTGCCAGCAGTGACAAAGGTGAAAACAATGAGCAGTTCTTC. It specifies CASSDKGENNEQFF.

This clonotype appeared many times. J is TRBJ1-1 and V is TRBV7-2; no clear D gene. Trimming took 1 base from V and 6 from J, leaving 9 bases between them. Per the germline V gene, CDR1 is SGHTA and CDR2 is FQGNSA. The CDR3 contains 13 residues. The chain's CDR3 is CASSLGGGPEAFF. The CDR3 DNA sequence: TGTGCCAGCAGCTTAGGGGGAGGGCCTGAAGCTTTCTTT.

This clonotype came up a few times. The gene calls are TRBV20-1 and TRBJ1-2, with TRBD1 identical over 11 bases. J gave up 8 bases and V 7 bases, and 9 bases lay outside the gene matches. This CDR3 region has 13 residues. Germline loops: CDR1 DFQATT, CDR2 SNEGSKA (reference sequence). Here the CDR3 reads CSGPGQGERGYTF. CDR3 DNA: TGCAGTGGCCCGGGACAGGGGGAAAGGGGCTACACCTTC.

This chain connects TRBV7-8 to TRBJ2-5; 7 bases map to TRBD2. V lost 5 bases and J lost 6; bases outside the gene matches: 18. CDR1 is SGHVS, CDR2 FQNEAQ, per germline. This CDR3 has 17 residues. This CDR3 reads CASSPSNWREWGKTQYF. The CDR3 coding sequence is TGTGCCAGCAGCCCTAGTAACTGGCGGGAGTGGGGGAAGACCCAGTACTTC. Filled out from reference TRBV7-8 and TRBJ2-5, the complete variable domain reads GAGVSQSPRYKVAKRGQDVALRCDPISGHVSLFWYQQALGQGPEFLTYFQNEAQLDKSGLPSDRFFAERPEGSVSTLKIQRTQQEDSAVYLCASSPSNWREWGKTQYFGPGTRLLVL.

There are a few counts of this clonotype. The CDR3 spells CASSLGGRDRLTGNTIYF. In DNA form, the CDR3 reads TGTGCCAGCAGCTTAGGAGGGAGGGATAGGCTGACTGGAAACACCATATATTTT. The V call is TRBV7-6, the J call TRBJ1-3; D is undetermined. V was shortened by 1 base and J by 2 bases, with 18 bases between the two germline ends. This CDR3 contains 18 residues. Germline V CDR1 and CDR2: SGHVS, FNYEAQ. The full variable domain, in which reference TRBV7-6 and TRBJ1-3 provide the parts outside the CDR3, is GAGVSQSPRYKVTKRGQDVALRCDPISGHVSLYWYRQALGQGPEFLTYFNYEAQQDKSGLPNDRFSAERPEGSISTLTIQRTEQRDSAMYRCASSLGGRDRLTGNTIYFGEGSWLTVV.

Only one count was recorded for this clonotype. This sequence joins TRBV19 and TRBJ2-4; D is undetermined. There are 12 residues in the CDR3. Germline values: CDR1 LNHDA, CDR2 SQIVND (reference sequence). V gave up 6 bases and J gave up 4 bases, with 7 bases separating them. Here the CDR3 reads CASSQEKNIQYF. DNA of the CDR3: TGTGCCAGTAGCCAGGAGAAAAACATTCAGTACTTC. Together with reference TRBV19 and TRBJ2-4, the CDR3 gives the full variable domain: DGGITQSPKYLFRKEGQNVTLSCEQNLNHDAMYWYRQDPGQGLRLIYYSQIVNDFQKGDIAEGYSVSREKKESFPLTVTSAQKNPTAFYLCASSQEKNIQYFGAGTRLSVL.

CDR3 sequence: CATSVGGYNEQFF. The CDR3 DNA is TGTGCCACCAGTGTTGGGGGCTACAATGAGCAGTTCTTC. The rearrangement links TRBV24-1 to TRBJ2-1; D is possibly TRBD1 or TRBD2 (5 bases each). The V end lost 5 bases, the J end lost 3 bases, and 7 bases lay between the germline ends. CDR1 and CDR2 (germline): KGHDR, SFDVKD. This CDR3 is built from 13 residues.

This clonotype has only a few counts. V usage is TRBV3-1 and J usage is TRBJ1-5, with TRBD1 as a possible D gene (5 bases). This CDR3 region has 15 residues. The V end was cut by 4 bases, the J end by 1 base, with 11 bases between. Germline CDR1 LGHDT, CDR2 YNNKEL (reference sequence). The CDR3 DNA reads as TGTGCCAGCAGCCCGGGACGGTCGAGCAATCAGCCCCAGCATTTT. Encoded protein: CASSPGRSSNQPQHF.

The gene calls are TRBV6-5 and TRBJ2-1; D remains unclear. The germline gives CDR1 MNHEY, CDR2 SVGAGI. The germline V and J ends were trimmed by 0 bases and 8 bases, with 11 bases remaining between them. The CDR3 length is 14 residues. The CDR3 loop reads CASSYSFAGDEQFF. DNA of the CDR3: TGTGCCAGCAGTTACTCTTTTGCTGGGGATGAGCAGTTCTTC.

V and J are TRBV4-1 and TRBJ1-6; D unresolved. The germline CDR1 and CDR2 sequences are MGHRA and YSYEKL. This CDR3 is 15 amino acids long. Trimming left V 0 bases short and J 6 bases short, with 9 bases between. CDR3 in amino acids: CASSQDQFANSPLHF. CDR3 bases: TGCGCCAGCAGCCAAGACCAGTTCGCTAATTCACCCCTCCACTTT.

V and J are TRBV5-1 and TRBJ1-1; unclear D gene. Germline V lookup: CDR1 SGHRS, CDR2 YFSETQ. CDR3 size: 13 residues. Between the trimmed V and J ends, which lost 2 bases and 4 bases, there was a span of 9 bases. CDR3 bases: TGCGCCAGCAGCTTCCTCAGGAGCACTGAAGCTTTCTTT. It specifies CASSFLRSTEAFF.

This clonotype turned up a few times. The rearrangement joins TRBV9 to TRBJ2-6; a possible D gene is TRBD1 (6 bases). Trimming took off 0 bases at V and 0 bases at J, with 25 bases between the two ends. CDR1 is SGDLS and CDR2 is YYNGEE in the germline V gene. The CDR3 loop spans 22 amino acids. The CDR3 loop is CASSVGRLPPPGQNSGANVLTF. Written as DNA, the CDR3 is TGTGCCAGCAGCGTAGGTCGATTGCCCCCGCCGGGACAAAACTCTGGGGCCAACGTCCTGACTTTC.

This chain uses TRBV29-1 with TRBJ2-5; D possibly matches TRBD1 or TRBD2 (7 bases each). The CDR3 has 14 amino acids. Germline lookup yields CDR1 SQVTM and CDR2 ANQGSEA. V lost 3 bases and J 1 base, leaving 12 bases between the germline ends. CDR3 sequence: CSVEGGDSQETQYF. The DNA for the CDR3 is TGCAGCGTTGAGGGGGGGGACAGCCAAGAGACCCAGTACTTC.

This chain links TRBV29-1 with TRBJ1-2, with TRBD1 matching over 9 bases. V was clipped by 3 bases and J by 4 bases; unmatched bases: 6. CDR1 is SQVTM and CDR2 is ANQGSEA in the germline V gene. CDR3 length: 14 residues. The chain's CDR3 is CSVDRTGDSYGYTF. CDR3 nucleotide sequence: TGCAGCGTTGACAGGACAGGGGACTCCTATGGCTACACCTTC.

This clonotype has a handful of counts. The chain has TRBV7-8 and TRBJ2-1, with D possibly being TRBD1 (6 bases). Germline V gene sequence: CDR1 SGHVS, CDR2 FQNEAQ. V was clipped by 0 bases and J by 4 bases, with 13 bases between them. This CDR3 spans 16 amino acids. CDR3 nucleotide sequence: TGTGCCAGCAGCTTAGCAGGGGGTTCCCTTTACAATGAGCAGTTCTTC. Protein sequence: CASSLAGGSLYNEQFF.

This clonotype was seen a few times. The gene calls are TRBV11-2 and TRBJ1-1; D unclear. The CDR3 has 16 residues. V was shortened by 1 base and J by 2 bases, with 14 bases between the two germline ends. CDR1 SGHAT and CDR2 FQNNGV come from the germline V gene. DNA for the CDR3: TGTGCCAGCAGCTTAGGTACGATACTTCAAAACACTGAAGCTTTCTTT. Protein sequence: CASSLGTILQNTEAFF.

The chain links TRBV5-1 to TRBJ2-1; 16 bases align to TRBD2. Germline CDR1 and CDR2: SGHRS and YFSETQ. This CDR3 spans 18 amino acids. V was pared by 4 bases and J by 1 base, with 5 bases of the junction left unmatched. For the CDR3, the DNA is TGCGCCAGCAGCAGGGGACTAGCGGGAGGGCCGTCCTACAATGAGCAGTTCTTC. Translating it yields CASSRGLAGGPSYNEQFF.